These 20 T cell receptor beta chains were sequenced from one sample in a study of shared clonotypes between healthy human individuals. Terminally differentiated effector memory CD45RA+ cells were left out of the naive CD8 fraction, which was CD45RO-negative and positively selected for CCR7. Using immunoSEQ multiplex PCR, the repertoire was profiled, and TCRdb retains in-frame clones only, with some absent. The data show about 2 million clones, roughly 94% seen once. Sequenced material: naive CD8+ T cells sorted from blood. The receptor source for this set is a man aged 18 to 29 in good health.

The J gene is TRBJ2-2, the V gene TRBV5-1; TRBD1 might be the D (6 bases). Germline lookup yields CDR1 SGHRS and CDR2 YFSETQ. The germline V and J ends were trimmed by 3 bases and 1 base, with 10 bases remaining between them. The CDR3 is 15 residues long. The CDR3 is CASSWMGQNTGELFF. CDR3 in DNA: TGCGCCAGCAGCTGGATGGGACAGAACACCGGGGAGCTGTTTTTT.

This clone occurred once. The chain carries TRBV13 and TRBJ2-7; 7 bases are a match to TRBD1. The J segment lost 4 bases and the V segment lost 0 bases, leaving 6 bases of the junction unmatched. Germline lookup yields CDR1 PRHDT and CDR2 FYEKMQ (reference sequence). The CDR3 extends over 15 amino acids. The CDR3 DNA is TGTGCCAGCAGCTTAGGCACAGGGGTGAGGTACGAGCAGTACTTC. This translates into CASSLGTGVRYEQYF.

The rearrangement joins TRBV5-1 to TRBJ1-5, with D uncertain. The CDR3 totals 14 residues. The germline V and J ends were trimmed by 4 bases and 2 bases, with 10 bases remaining between them. Germline loops: CDR1 SGHRS, CDR2 YFSETQ. The CDR3 protein is CASSPLGGNQPQHF. The CDR3 DNA is TGCGCCAGCAGCCCACTAGGAGGCAATCAGCCCCAGCATTTT.

The genes are TRBV9 and TRBJ1-6; D is possibly TRBD1 (5 bases). Looked up from germline, CDR1 is SGDLS and CDR2 is YYNGEE. V lost 0 bases to trimming and J lost 9 bases, with 10 bases between them. There are 14 residues in the CDR3. The chain's CDR3 is CASSVVGQGSPLHF. In DNA form, the CDR3 reads TGTGCCAGCAGCGTAGTTGGTCAGGGTTCACCCCTCCACTTT.

In DNA, the CDR3 is TGTGCCAGCAGCTCCGGGACGGGGAACACTGAAGCTTTCTTT. Its translation is CASSSGTGNTEAFF. This sequence joins TRBV13 and TRBJ1-1, with a weak D call TRBD1 (5 bases). Looked up from germline, CDR1 is PRHDT and CDR2 is FYEKMQ (reference sequence). This CDR3 is built from 14 residues. V was clipped by 4 bases and J by 1 base, with 10 bases between them. The full variable domain, rest sourced from reference TRBV13 and TRBJ1-1, is AAGVIQSPRHLIKEKRETATLKCYPIPRHDTVYWYQQGPGQDPQFLISFYEKMQSDKGSIPDRFSAQQFSDYHSELNMSSLELGDSALYFCASSSGTGNTEAFFGQGTRLTVV.

As DNA, the CDR3 is TGTGCCAGTAGTATATTTGAGGGCGGTACTGAAGCTTTCTTT. This gives the protein CASSIFEGGTEAFF. The rearrangement joins TRBV19 to TRBJ1-1; D unclear. CDR3 length equals 14 residues. Germline V lookup: CDR1 LNHDA, CDR2 SQIVND (reference sequence). The V end was cut by 2 bases, the J end by 5 bases, with 12 bases between.

With regard to this clone: Within the sample, other DNA sequences also encode this same CDR3. This chain connects TRBV4-1 to TRBJ1-2; D not resolved. This CDR3 contains 13 residues. Deletions cut 0 bases from V and 5 bases from J, with 7 bases between. Germline assignment: CDR1 MGHRA and CDR2 YSYEKL. The CDR3 DNA is TGCGCCAGCAGCCAAGATCGGGCATATGGCTACACCTTC. Protein: CASSQDRAYGYTF.

The chain joins TRBV7-2 to TRBJ2-7, with TRBD2 identical over 9 bases. The CDR3 has 14 residues. With V trimmed by 6 bases and J by 3 bases, 6 bases remained unmatched. CDR1 and CDR2 from the germline V gene are SGHTA and FQGNSA. CDR3 in DNA: TGTGCCAGCAGTTTTAGCGGGGGCAACTACGAGCAGTACTTC. It codes for CASSFSGGNYEQYF. The complete variable domain, with remaining parts taken from reference TRBV7-2 and TRBJ2-7, reads GAGVSQSPSNKVTEKGKDVELRCDPISGHTALYWYRQSLGQGLEFLIYFQGNSAPDKSGLPSDRFSAERTGGSVSTLTIQRTQQEDSAVYLCASSFSGGNYEQYFGPGTRLTVT.

V and J are TRBV4-1 and TRBJ2-7; D is perhaps TRBD1 or TRBD2 (5 bases each). With 4 bases removed from V and 3 bases from J, the gap between germline ends came to 13 bases. Germline CDR1 and CDR2: MGHRA and YSYEKL. CDR3 length: 14 amino acids. The CDR3 bases are TGCGCCAGCAGCCCCCGGGACCCGGACTACGAGCAGTACTTC. It is translated as CASSPRDPDYEQYF.

Written as DNA, the CDR3 is TGTGCCAGCAGTGAAGATCAAGAGAACCGGTTTACAGGGACCCAGTACTTC. Protein sequence: CASSEDQENRFTGTQYF. This chain uses TRBV2 with TRBJ2-5; the D gene is possibly TRBD1 (5 bases). The CDR3 totals 17 residues. V lost 1 base, J lost 7 bases, and 22 bases lay in between. The germline gives CDR1 SNHLY, CDR2 FYNNEI.

The chain uses TRBV15 and TRBJ2-5; 10 bases match TRBD2. Germline CDR1 and CDR2: LNHNV and YYDKDF (reference sequence). The trim removed 8 bases at V and 2 bases at J, leaving 11 bases unmatched. CDR3 length: 16 residues. The CDR3 nucleotides read TGTGCCACCCTGGACATAGCGGGGGGCCTACAAGAGACCCAGTACTTC. This translates into CATLDIAGGLQETQYF.

The rearrangement joins TRBV10-3 to TRBJ2-7; D may be TRBD1 (5 bases). CDR3 length: 14 residues. Trimming stripped 3 bases from V and 5 bases from J, with 14 bases between. The germline CDR1 and CDR2 sequences are ENHRY and SYGVKD. CDR3 residues: CAISEGQQGHEQYF. The CDR3 nucleotides read TGTGCCATCAGTGAAGGACAACAAGGCCACGAGCAGTACTTC.

This rearrangement joins TRBV29-1 to TRBJ1-2; D is perhaps TRBD1 (6 bases). The CDR3 contains 12 residues. Germline loops: CDR1 SQVTM, CDR2 ANQGSEA. V shed 0 bases and J shed 13 bases, with 15 bases lying between them. Written as DNA, the CDR3 is TGCAGCGTTGAAGATCCTAAGGGGGTAGGCACCTTC. It translates to CSVEDPKGVGTF.

This chain uses TRBV15 with TRBJ2-6; D not certain. CDR1 is LNHNV, CDR2 YYDKDF, per germline (reference sequence). CDR3 length: 16 residues. The V end lost 3 bases, the J end lost 2 bases, and 11 bases lay between the germline ends. In nucleotides, the CDR3 is TGTGCCACCAGCAGCCCCCTGGGCGCTGGGGCCAACGTCCTGACTTTC. This codes for CATSSPLGAGANVLTF. The variable domain in full, with the rest retrieved from reference TRBV15 and TRBJ2-6, is DAMVIQNPRYQVTQFGKPVTLSCSQTLNHNVMYWYQQKSSQAPKLLFHYYDKDFNNEADTPDNFQSRRPNTSFCFLDIRSPGLGDTAMYLCATSSPLGAGANVLTFGAGSRLTVL.

The V gene is TRBV28, the J gene TRBJ2-2; 8 nucleotides agree with TRBD1. This CDR3 is built from 18 residues. Germline assignment: CDR1 MDHEN and CDR2 SYDVKM. J was trimmed by 4 bases and V by 3 bases; bases with no gene match: 13. The CDR3 sequence: CASSFRTGRIDSTGELFF. The DNA of the CDR3 is TGTGCCAGCAGTTTCCGGACAGGGCGGATCGATAGCACCGGGGAGCTGTTTTTT.

The chain combines TRBV11-2 with TRBJ2-7; D perhaps matches TRBD2 (6 bases). Germline-derived CDR1 and CDR2 are SGHAT and FQNNGV. The CDR3 runs 16 residues. Trimming pared 3 bases from V and 6 bases from J, leaving 21 bases between. CDR3 region: CASSLDLAAIFSEQYF. In DNA form, the CDR3 reads TGTGCCAGCAGCTTGGACTTAGCGGCGATCTTCTCCGAGCAGTACTTC.

This clone was recorded only once. This chain links TRBV5-1 with TRBJ2-7; TRBD2 agrees at 7 bases. The germline CDR1 and CDR2 sequences are SGHRS and YFSETQ. V trimming: 4 bases; J trimming: 3 bases; junction bases outside the gene matches: 7. The CDR3 has 14 residues. The CDR3 nucleotides are TGCGCCAGCAGCCAAACTAGCGCCATCTACGAGCAGTACTTC. Encoded protein: CASSQTSAIYEQYF.

This clone was seen only once. The chain couples TRBV7-9 to TRBJ1-3; 7 bases are a match to TRBD1. Germline lookup yields CDR1 SEHNR and CDR2 FQNEAQ (reference sequence). The junction had 6 bases not matched to a gene; V was cut back by 4 bases and J by 0 bases. This CDR3 contains 16 residues. The DNA for the CDR3 is TGTGCCAGCAGCTCCGGAACAGGGGCCTCTGGAAACACCATATATTTT. Translated: CASSSGTGASGNTIYF.

The table lists this clone with a few counts. This chain links TRBV30 with TRBJ1-2; a possible D gene is TRBD1 (5 bases). CDR3 length equals 14 residues. From germline, CDR1 is GTSNPN and CDR2 SVGIG (reference sequence). The V and J ends lost 2 bases and 6 bases respectively, with 16 bases between them. The CDR3 protein is CAWSLYGGEDGYTF. CDR3 in DNA: TGTGCCTGGAGTTTGTACGGAGGGGAGGATGGCTACACCTTC. The whole variable domain, remainder taken from reference TRBV30 and TRBJ1-2, is SQTIHQWPATLVQPVGSPLSLECTVEGTSNPNLYWYRQAAGRGLQLLFYSVGIGQISSEVPQNLSASRPQDRQFILSSKKLLLSDSGFYLCAWSLYGGEDGYTFGSGTRLTVV.

V is TRBV29-1 and J is TRBJ2-3; D is possibly TRBD2 (7 bases). V lost 7 bases and J lost 4, with 12 bases in between. Germline loops: CDR1 SQVTM, CDR2 ANQGSEA. The CDR3 is made up of 12 amino acids. CDR3 coding DNA: TGCAGCGCTTTAGGGGGGGCAGATACGCAGTATTTT. As protein: CSALGGADTQYF.